Detailed here is one T cell receptor beta chain. Its antigen is unidentified. The sample is drawn from a study of siplizumab effects on memory and regulatory T cells. TCRdb's copy holds only in-frame clones and misses some; the assay was immunoSEQ multiplex PCR. In the table there are 26,000 or so clones, more than 65% of which are singletons. Whole-study findings and limits: Sequences below about 10^-5 frequency were poorly captured. As a result, only a minor fraction of alloreactive clones mapped to unstimulated subsets.

The source material was memory CD4+ T cells sorted from blood. The sequence came from a human donor in good health.

CDR3 bases: TGTGCCAGCAGCGAGCGGGAGGCTCGAAATGAGCAGTTCTTC. This encodes CASSEREARNEQFF. V and J are TRBV7-9 and TRBJ2-1, with TRBD2 identical over 9 bases. Germline CDR1 and CDR2: SEHNR and FQNEAQ (reference sequence). With V trimmed by 5 bases and J by 7 bases, 6 bases remained unmatched. The CDR3 consists of 14 residues.